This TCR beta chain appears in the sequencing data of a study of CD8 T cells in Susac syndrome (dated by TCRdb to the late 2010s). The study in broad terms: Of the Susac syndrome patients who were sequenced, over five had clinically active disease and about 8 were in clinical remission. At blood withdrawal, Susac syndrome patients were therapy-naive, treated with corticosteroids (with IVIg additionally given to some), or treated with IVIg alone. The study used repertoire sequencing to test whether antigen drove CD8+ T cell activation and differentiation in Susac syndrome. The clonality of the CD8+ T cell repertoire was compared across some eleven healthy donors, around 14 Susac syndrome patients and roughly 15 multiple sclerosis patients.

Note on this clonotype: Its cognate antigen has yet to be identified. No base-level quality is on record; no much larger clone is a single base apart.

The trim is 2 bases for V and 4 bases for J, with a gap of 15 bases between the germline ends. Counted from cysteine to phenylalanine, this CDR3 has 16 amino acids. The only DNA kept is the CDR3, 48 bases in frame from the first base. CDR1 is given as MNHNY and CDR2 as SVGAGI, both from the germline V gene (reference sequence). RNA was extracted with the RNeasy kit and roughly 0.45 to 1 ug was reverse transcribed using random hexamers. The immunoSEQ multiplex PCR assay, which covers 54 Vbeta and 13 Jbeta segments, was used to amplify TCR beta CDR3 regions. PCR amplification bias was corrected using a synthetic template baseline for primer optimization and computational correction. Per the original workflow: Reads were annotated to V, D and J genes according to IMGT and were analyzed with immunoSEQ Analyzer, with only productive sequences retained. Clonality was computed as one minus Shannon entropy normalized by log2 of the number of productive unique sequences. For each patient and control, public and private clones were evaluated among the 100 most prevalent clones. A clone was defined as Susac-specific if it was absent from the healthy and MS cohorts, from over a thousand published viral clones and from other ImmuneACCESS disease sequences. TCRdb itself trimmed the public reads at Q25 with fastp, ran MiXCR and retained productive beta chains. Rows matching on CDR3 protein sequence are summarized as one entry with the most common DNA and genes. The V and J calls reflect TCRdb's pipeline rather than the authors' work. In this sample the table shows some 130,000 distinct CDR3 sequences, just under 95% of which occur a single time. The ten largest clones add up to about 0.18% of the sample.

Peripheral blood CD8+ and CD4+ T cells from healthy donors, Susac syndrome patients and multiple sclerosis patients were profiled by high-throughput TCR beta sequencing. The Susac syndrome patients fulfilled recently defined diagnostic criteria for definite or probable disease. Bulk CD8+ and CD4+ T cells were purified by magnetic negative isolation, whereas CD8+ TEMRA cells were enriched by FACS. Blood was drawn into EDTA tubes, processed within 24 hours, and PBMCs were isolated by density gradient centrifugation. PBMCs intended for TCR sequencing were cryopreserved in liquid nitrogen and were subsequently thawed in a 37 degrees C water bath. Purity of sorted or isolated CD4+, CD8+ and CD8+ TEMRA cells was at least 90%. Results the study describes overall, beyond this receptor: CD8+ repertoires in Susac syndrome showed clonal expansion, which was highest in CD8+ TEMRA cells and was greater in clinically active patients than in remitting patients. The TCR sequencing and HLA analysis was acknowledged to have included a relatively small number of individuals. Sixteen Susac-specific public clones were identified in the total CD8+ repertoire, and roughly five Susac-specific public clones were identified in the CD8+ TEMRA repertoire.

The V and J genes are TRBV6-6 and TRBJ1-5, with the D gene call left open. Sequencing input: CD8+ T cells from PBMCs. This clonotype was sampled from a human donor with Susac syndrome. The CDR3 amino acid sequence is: CASSYDPSGLNQPQHF. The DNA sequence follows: TGTGCCAGCAGTTACGACCCGTCAGGCTTAAATCAGCCCCAGCATTTT.